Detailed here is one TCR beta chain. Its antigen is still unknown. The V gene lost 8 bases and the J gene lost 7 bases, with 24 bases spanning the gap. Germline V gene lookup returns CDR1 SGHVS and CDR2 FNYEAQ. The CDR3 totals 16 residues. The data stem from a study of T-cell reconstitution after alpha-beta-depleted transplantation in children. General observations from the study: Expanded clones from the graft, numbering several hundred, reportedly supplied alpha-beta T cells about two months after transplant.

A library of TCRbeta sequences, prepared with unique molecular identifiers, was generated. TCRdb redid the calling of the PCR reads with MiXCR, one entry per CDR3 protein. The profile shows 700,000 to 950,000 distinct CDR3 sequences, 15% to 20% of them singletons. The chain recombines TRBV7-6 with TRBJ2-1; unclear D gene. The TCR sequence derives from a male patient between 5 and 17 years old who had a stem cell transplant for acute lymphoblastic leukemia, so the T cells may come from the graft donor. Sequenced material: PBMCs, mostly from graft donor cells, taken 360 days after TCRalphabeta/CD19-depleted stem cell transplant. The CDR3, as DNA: TGTGCCAGCGCCACGGGTCAGCAGCACCCTTCAAATGAGCAGTTCTTC. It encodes CASATGQQHPSNEQFF.